Below are 20 T cell receptor beta chains sequenced from a single sample in a study of blood T cell repertoires in COVID-19. TCRdb keeps only in-frame clones here, not all; method: immunoSEQ multiplex PCR. The top ten clones hold approximately 1.6% of a sample with about 140,000 clones, approximately 80% of them seen once. Sequencing input: PBMCs or T cells enriched from blood (not recorded which). The origin of the receptors is a woman aged 18-29 years who had been exposed to COVID-19.

The chain is built from TRBV7-2 and TRBJ1-1, with 9 bases aligning to TRBD1. V gave up 5 bases and J gave up 8 bases; unmatched junction bases: 0. This CDR3 is built from 11 residues. The germline V gene has CDR1 SGHTA and CDR2 FQGNSA. The chain's CDR3 is CASSGTGEAFF. Written as DNA, the CDR3 is TGTGCCAGCAGCGGGACAGGGGAAGCTTTCTTT.

The V and J genes are TRBV3-1 (or the pseudogene TRBV3-2) and TRBJ2-7; 7 bases line up with TRBD1. The CDR3 is 14 residues long. Germline V gene data show CDR1 as LGHDT and CDR2 as YNNKEL (reference sequence). The trim removed 2 bases at V and 11 bases at J, leaving 12 bases unmatched. The CDR3 DNA follows: TGTGCCAGCAGCCAACACCAAAATCGGGACAGTAAGTACTTC. It translates to CASSQHQNRDSKYF.

This clone was counted between two and nine times. This chain's CDR3 is CATGQSNEKLFF. The CDR3 DNA follows: TGTGCCACTGGGCAGTCTAATGAAAAACTGTTTTTT. This chain uses TRBV25-1 with TRBJ1-4; no reliable D call. V lost 10 bases and J lost 3, with 9 bases in between. The CDR3 is made up of 12 amino acids. Per germline, CDR1 MGHDK and CDR2 SYGVNS.

The genes are TRBV7-2 and TRBJ2-5, with 12 bases matching TRBD2. With V trimmed by 3 bases and J by 3 bases, 2 bases remained unmatched. This CDR3 is built from 15 residues. Per the germline V gene, CDR1 is SGHTA and CDR2 is FQGNSA. CDR3 coding DNA: TGTGCCAGCAGCTTTGCTAGCGGGAGGGAAGAGACCCAGTACTTC. It specifies CASSFASGREETQYF.

V and J are TRBV28 and TRBJ1-3; D is unresolved. The ends were cut back, 4 bases at V and 2 bases at J, with 6 bases in the middle. This CDR3 has 13 amino acids. Per the germline V gene, CDR1 is MDHEN and CDR2 is SYDVKM. Here the CDR3 reads CASSWQAGNTIYF. The CDR3 bases are TGTGCCAGCAGTTGGCAGGCTGGAAACACCATATATTTT.

The chain employs TRBV18 and TRBJ2-1; 8 nucleotides match TRBD2. CDR1 and CDR2 from the germline V gene are KGHSH and LQKENI. CDR3 length: 14 residues. V lost 3 bases to trimming and J lost 9 bases; unmatched junction nucleotides: 7. Here the CDR3 reads CASSPLSGEIEQFF. The CDR3 DNA reads TGTGCCAGCTCACCGCTTAGCGGGGAGATTGAGCAGTTCTTC. The complete variable domain, with remaining parts taken from reference TRBV18 and TRBJ2-1, reads NAGVMQNPRHLVRRRGQEARLRCSPMKGHSHVYWYRQLPEEGLKFMVYLQKENIIDESGMPKERFSAEFPKEGPSILRIQQVVRGDSAAYFCASSPLSGEIEQFFGPGTRLTVL.

The chain is built from TRBV30 and TRBJ2-3; tentative D call: TRBD2 (5 bases). V lost 7 bases and J 6 bases, leaving 8 bases between the germline ends. The CDR3 is made up of 10 amino acids. CDR1 is GTSNPN and CDR2 is SVGIG in the germline V gene (reference sequence). CDR3: CASGKDTQYF. The CDR3 DNA reads as TGTGCCTCCGGGAAGGATACGCAGTATTTT.

The chain employs TRBV2 and TRBJ2-7; 10 bases map to TRBD2. This CDR3 region has 12 residues. Germline V lookup: CDR1 SNHLY, CDR2 FYNNEI. Trimming removed 5 bases from V and 10 bases from J; junction bases left unmatched: 5. CDR3 DNA: TGTGCCAGCAGTTGGACTAGCGGTCGACAGTACTTC. Amino acid sequence: CASSWTSGRQYF.

The CDR3 loop reads CASSQVSAGDYNEQFF. CDR3 nucleotides: TGTGCCAGCAGCCAGGTTTCTGCGGGAGACTACAATGAGCAGTTCTTC. The genes are TRBV3-1 (or the pseudogene TRBV3-2) and TRBJ2-1; 7 bases are a match to TRBD2. V shed 3 bases and J 3 bases; nucleotides not matched to a gene: 8. In germline, CDR1 is LGHDT, CDR2 YNNKEL (reference sequence). The CDR3 is 16 residues long.

The chain is built from TRBV25-1 and TRBJ1-1; TRBD1 agrees at 8 bases. The ends lost 3 bases at V and 7 bases at J; junction bases unmatched: 10. This CDR3 region has 15 residues. CDR1 is MGHDK and CDR2 is SYGVNS in the germline V gene. This CDR3 reads CASSDLDRGLDEAFF. In DNA form, the CDR3 reads TGTGCCAGCAGTGACTTAGACAGGGGATTAGATGAAGCTTTCTTT. The complete variable domain, with remaining parts taken from reference TRBV25-1 and TRBJ1-1, reads EADIYQTPRYLVIGTGKKITLECSQTMGHDKMYWYQQDPGMELHLIHYSYGVNSTEKGDLSSESTVSRIRTEHFPLTLESARPSHTSQYLCASSDLDRGLDEAFFGQGTRLTVV.

The rearrangement uses TRBV6-1 and TRBJ2-7; 7 bases match TRBD1. Germline assignment: CDR1 MNHNS and CDR2 SASEGT. The CDR3 is 12 residues long. With 3 bases clipped from V and 10 bases from J, the junction kept 6 bases outside the gene matches. CDR3 coding DNA: TGTGCCAGCAGTGAGGACAGGACGGAACAGTACTTC. Translation: CASSEDRTEQYF.

This clone was seen more than once but under ten times. The V and J genes are TRBV2 and TRBJ2-3; TRBD2 agrees at 8 bases. Trimming removed 7 bases from V and 6 bases from J; junction bases left unmatched: 9. The CDR3 totals 14 residues. Germline V gene data show CDR1 as SNHLY and CDR2 as FYNNEI. The CDR3 region has the DNA TGTGCCAGCATTCGAGCGGGGGCCCCGGATACGCAGTATTTT. It codes for CASIRAGAPDTQYF.

The chain joins TRBV9 to TRBJ2-7; 10 bases agree with TRBD2. CDR3 length: 15 residues. The germline CDR1 and CDR2 sequences are SGDLS and YYNGEE. The ends lost 3 bases at V and 4 bases at J; junction bases unmatched: 7. The CDR3 DNA reads as TGTGCCAGCAGCGAAGCGGGAGGGCCCTCGTACGAGCAGTACTTC. Protein: CASSEAGGPSYEQYF.

This chain uses TRBV4-1 with TRBJ1-5; 10 nucleotides agree with TRBD1. The CDR3 length is 15 residues. Germline CDR1 is MGHRA and CDR2 is YSYEKL. J was trimmed by 5 bases and V by 4 bases; bases with no gene match: 5. The DNA for the CDR3 is TGCGCCAGCAGCCGCCGGGACAGGGGATATCAGCCCCAGCATTTT. Its translation is CASSRRDRGYQPQHF.

The chain joins TRBV2 to TRBJ1-1; no definite D call. The ends were cut back, 3 bases at V and 2 bases at J, with 13 bases in the middle. The CDR3 contains 15 residues. Germline values: CDR1 SNHLY, CDR2 FYNNEI. The CDR3 sequence: CASSEVGRANTEAFF. CDR3 nucleotide sequence: TGTGCCAGCAGTGAGGTGGGGAGAGCAAACACTGAAGCTTTCTTT. The full variable domain, completed using reference TRBV2 and TRBJ1-1, is EPEVTQTPSHQVTQMGQEVILRCVPISNHLYFYWYRQILGQKVEFLVSFYNNEISEKSEIFDDQFSVERPDGSNFTLKIRSTKLEDSAMYFCASSEVGRANTEAFFGQGTRLTVV.

In the case of this clone: At the DNA level, this CDR3 is encoded by other sequences in the same sample as well. This chain connects TRBV11-2 to TRBJ2-7; 13 bases fit TRBD2. The CDR3 covers 15 residues. The V and J ends lost 4 bases and 4 bases, in that order; junction bases with no gene match: 4. CDR1 and CDR2 (germline): SGHAT, FQNNGV. The CDR3 DNA follows: TGTGCCAGCAGCTGGACTAGCGGGAGTCTGTACGAGCAGTACTTC. Its protein product is CASSWTSGSLYEQYF.

DNA of the CDR3: TGCGCCAGCAGCTTGGACGGGGATTCATCGTTAGGAGCTTTCTTT. Translated, it gives CASSLDGDSSLGAFF. The rearrangement joins TRBV5-1 to TRBJ1-1, with D hard to call. The length of the CDR3 is 15 residues. V lost 0 bases, J lost 10 bases, and 19 bases lay in between. CDR1 is SGHRS, CDR2 YFSETQ, per germline.

The V and J genes are TRBV11-3 and TRBJ2-1; 7 bases are a match to TRBD2. The germline V gene has CDR1 SGHNT and CDR2 YENEEA. The CDR3 consists of 16 residues. V was pared by 0 bases and J by 0 bases, with 2 bases of the junction left unmatched. The CDR3 is CASSLDGGSSYNEQFF. The CDR3, as DNA: TGTGCCAGCAGCTTAGATGGCGGGAGCTCCTACAATGAGCAGTTCTTC.

In its sample, this clone was seen a few times. The V gene is TRBV29-1, the J gene TRBJ2-7, with 8 bases aligning to TRBD2. V was clipped by 8 bases and J by 6 bases; unmatched bases: 9. The germline V gene has CDR1 SQVTM and CDR2 ANQGSEA. The CDR3 is 12 residues long. CDR3 DNA: TGCAGCACCCGGACTAGCTTGTTCGAGCAGTACTTC. Translated, it gives CSTRTSLFEQYF.

The chain employs TRBV27 and TRBJ1-2; D is undetermined. The CDR3 has 14 residues. The germline CDR1 and CDR2 sequences are MNHEY and SMNVEV (reference sequence). With 3 bases removed from V and 6 bases from J, the gap between germline ends came to 14 bases. The CDR3 DNA reads TGTGCCAGCAGTTTCCGCCCCGGGAGAGATGGCTACACCTTC. It is translated as CASSFRPGRDGYTF.